This TCR beta chain was identified during a study of blood T cell repertoires in COVID-19. As for the study in general: Italy, Spain and the United States were the sources of the convalescent and acute COVID-19 samples.

As for this clone: Other DNA sequences within the sample encode an identical CDR3.

Sequencing was performed with immunoSEQ multiplex PCR; in TCRdb, only in-frame clones are kept and a portion is missing. The sample includes about 260,000 clones, 88% of them seen just once. V shed 5 bases and J 5 bases; nucleotides not matched to a gene: 5. Germline V gene lookup returns CDR1 MNHEY and CDR2 SMNVEV (reference sequence). The CDR3 runs to 15 residues. J is TRBJ2-1 and V is TRBV27, with TRBD2 matching 11 bases. Source material: peripheral blood. This clonotype was obtained from a woman under 40 with COVID-19, enrolled during active disease. CDR3 sequence: CASSLGTSGNNEQFF. The CDR3, as DNA: TGTGCCAGCAGTCTCGGGACTAGCGGTAACAATGAGCAGTTCTTC.